These T cell receptor beta chains were read from a single sample in a study of CD8 T cells in Susac syndrome. TCRdb ran MiXCR on the immunoSEQ multiplex PCR reads and lists one entry per CDR3 protein. The sample includes 65,000 to 95,000 distinct CDR3 sequences, 85% to 95% seen only once; the top ten take approximately 0.92%. The sequencing sample was made of CD8+ T cells from PBMCs. These receptors all stem from a human donor with Susac syndrome. CDR3s include the opening cysteine and the closing phenylalanine or tryptophan. Each record gives: V gene, clone size, D gene, J gene, CDR3 DNA, CDR3 protein. The D gene is left open where the match is weak. Expanded clones get a size class; other rows say once, few or many, or leave the size out.

TRBV19	.	TRBD2	TRBJ2-2	TGTGCCAGTATGCGGGAGGCGGGCACCGGGGAGCTGTTTTTT	CASMREAGTGELFF
TRBV7-8	.	.	TRBJ1-4	TGTGCCAGCAGCGGGGTTGGCGATGAAAAACTGTTTTTT	CASSGVGDEKLFF
TRBV5-1	.	.	TRBJ2-4	TGCGCCAGCAGCTTTGAGGGAAACATTCAGTACTTC	CASSFEGNIQYF
TRBV27	.	.	TRBJ2-1	TGTGCCAGCAGTTCCCCAAACCTTTACTACAATGAGCAGTTCTTC	CASSSPNLYYNEQFF
TRBV29-1	.	TRBD2	TRBJ2-1	TGCAGCGTTCTCGGACTAGCGGAGGCGAGCTCCTACAATGAGCAGTTCTTC	CSVLGLAEASSYNEQFF
TRBV30	.	TRBD2	TRBJ2-5	TGTGCCTGGATCCCTCGGGGGGTTTCTAGGGAGACCCAGTACTTC	CAWIPRGVSRETQYF
TRBV5-4	.	.	TRBJ2-5	TGTGCCAGCAGCTTGGACCGGAATAACCAAGAGACCCAGTACTTC	CASSLDRNNQETQYF
TRBV27	.	.	TRBJ2-1	TGTGCCAGCAGTTCAGGGGGGTTCAACAATGAGCAGTTCTTC	CASSSGGFNNEQFF
TRBV20-1	.	TRBD1	TRBJ1-2	TGCAGTGCAGGGACAGGGGAAGAAAACTATGGCTACACCTTC	CSAGTGEENYGYTF
TRBV5-1	.	.	TRBJ2-1	TGCGCCAGCAGCTTCGTAAGTGAGCAGTTCTTC	CASSFVSEQFF
TRBV7-9	.	.	TRBJ2-7	TGTGCCAGCAGCTTGCCCTCGGGTTACGAGCAGTACTTC	CASSLPSGYEQYF
TRBV3-1	.	.	TRBJ2-5	TGTGCCAGCAGCCAAGATGGGGGGACTCAAGAGACCCAGTACTTC	CASSQDGGTQETQYF
TRBV7-6	.	.	TRBJ2-7	TGTGCCAGCAGCGCCTGGACTGACGCCTACGAGCAGTACTTC	CASSAWTDAYEQYF
TRBV29-1	.	.	TRBJ1-4	TGCAGCGTTGAAGATCTCTCTGACAGAGAAAAACTGTTTTTT	CSVEDLSDREKLFF
TRBV13	.	TRBD2	TRBJ2-1	TGTGCCAGCAGCTTAGAGGCTAGCGGGGTCTCGGATGAGCAGTTCTTC	CASSLEASGVSDEQFF
TRBV11-2	.	TRBD1	TRBJ2-1	TGTGCCAGCAGCCTCCGGGACAGGTCCTACAATGAGCAGTTCTTC	CASSLRDRSYNEQFF
TRBV5-1	.	.	TRBJ2-2	TGCGCCAGCAGCTTGTGGGTCACCGGGGAGCTGTTTTTT	CASSLWVTGELFF
TRBV29-1	.	TRBD1	TRBJ2-7	TGCAGCGTATTGACAGGGGGCTTTAACGAGCAGTACTTC	CSVLTGGFNEQYF
TRBV27	.	.	TRBJ2-3	TGTGCCAGCAGTTTAGTGCGCCAAAACCCAGATACGCAGTATTTT	CASSLVRQNPDTQYF
TRBV9	once	TRBD2	TRBJ2-1	TGTGCCAGCAGCGTAGGAGCGGGAGCGATCAATGAGCAGTTCTTC	CASSVGAGAINEQFF
TRBV20-1	once	TRBD2	TRBJ2-5	TGCAGTGCCCCCCGGACCAGCGGGGGTCAAGGGGAGACCCAGTACTTC	CSAPRTSGGQGETQYF
TRBV4-2	.	TRBD1	TRBJ1-3	TGTGCCAGCAGCCAAGTCGCAGCGGTACAGGGGGCAAGTGGAAACACCATATATTTT	CASSQVAAVQGASGNTIYF
TRBV4-2	.	.	TRBJ1-1	TGTGCCAGCAGCCAAGTCAGTGGAGGGAACACTGAAGCTTTCTTT	CASSQVSGGNTEAFF
TRBV27	.	.	TRBJ2-5	TGTGCCAGCAGTTCACAGCTCTACAAGTTCCAAGAGACCCAGTACTTC	CASSSQLYKFQETQYF
TRBV3-1	.	TRBD1	TRBJ2-1	TGTGCCAGCAGCCCGTTTGGACAGGGGGCTTACAATGAGCAGTTCTTC	CASSPFGQGAYNEQFF
TRBV6-2/TRBV6-3	.	TRBD1	TRBJ1-1	TGTGCCAGCAGTGCCCTACAGGGGGCTGATCTCGAAGCTTTCTTT	CASSALQGADLEAFF
TRBV18	.	TRBD2	TRBJ2-3	TGTGCCAGCTCACGCCCGGCGGGAGGGGCAGATACGCAGTATTTT	CASSRPAGGADTQYF
TRBV4-2	once	TRBD1	TRBJ2-7	TGTGCCAGCAGCCCTCAGGGTCCACAGGGGGCGCTGGACGAGCAGTACTTC	CASSPQGPQGALDEQYF
TRBV7-9	.	TRBD2	TRBJ2-2	TGTGCCAGCAGCTTAGGTCTAGCGGGAAACACCGGGGAGCTGTTTTTT	CASSLGLAGNTGELFF
TRBV5-4	.	.	TRBJ2-5	TGTGCCAGCAGCTTCGGAACGGGGGCTGAGACCCAGTACTTC	CASSFGTGAETQYF
TRBV6-6	.	.	TRBJ1-3	TGTGCCAGCAGCACATTGGGGGCTGGAAACACCATATATTTT	CASSTLGAGNTIYF
TRBV24-1	.	.	TRBJ2-2	TGTGCCACCAGTGGTCTGCGGGCCGGGGAGCTGTTTTTT	CATSGLRAGELFF
TRBV9	.	TRBD1	TRBJ1-3	TGTGCCAGCAGCGTGACCCCTAGGGACAGCCACTCTGGAAACACCATATATTTT	CASSVTPRDSHSGNTIYF
TRBV7-9	.	TRBD1	TRBJ2-2	TGTGCCAGCATCGGACAGGTTCCTTCCGGGGAGCTGTTTTTT	CASIGQVPSGELFF
TRBV27	few	.	TRBJ2-1	TGTGCCAGCAGTGGTCGCAATGAGCAGTTCTTC	CASSGRNEQFF
TRBV4-3	once	.	TRBJ1-2	TGCGCCAGCAGCCAAGAAGGGGAACACGAGGATGGCTACACCTTC	CASSQEGEHEDGYTF
TRBV27	.	.	TRBJ1-5	TGTGCCAGCAGTTTCGGGACCAATCAGCCCCAGCATTTT	CASSFGTNQPQHF
TRBV30	.	.	TRBJ1-3	TGTGCCTGGAGTGTAGGGTCTGGAAACACCATATATTTT	CAWSVGSGNTIYF